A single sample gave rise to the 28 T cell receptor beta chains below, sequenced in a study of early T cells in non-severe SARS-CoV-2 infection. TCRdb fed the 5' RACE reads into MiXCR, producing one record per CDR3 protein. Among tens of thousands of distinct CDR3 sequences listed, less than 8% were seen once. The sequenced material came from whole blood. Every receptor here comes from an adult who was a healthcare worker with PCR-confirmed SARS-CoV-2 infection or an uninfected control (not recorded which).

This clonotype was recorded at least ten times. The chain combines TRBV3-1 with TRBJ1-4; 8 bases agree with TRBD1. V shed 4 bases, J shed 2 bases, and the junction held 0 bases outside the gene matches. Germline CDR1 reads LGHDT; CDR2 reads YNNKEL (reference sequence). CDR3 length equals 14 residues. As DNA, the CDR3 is TGTGCCAGCAGCCGACAGGGGACTAATGAAAAACTGTTTTTT. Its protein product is CASSRQGTNEKLFF.

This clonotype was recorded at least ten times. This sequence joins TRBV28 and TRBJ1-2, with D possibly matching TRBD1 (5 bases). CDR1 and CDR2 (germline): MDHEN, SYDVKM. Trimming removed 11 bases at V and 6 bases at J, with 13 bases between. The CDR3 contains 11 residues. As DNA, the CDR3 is TGTGCCGGGCAGGGCAGTCATGGCTACACCTTC. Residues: CAGQGSHGYTF.

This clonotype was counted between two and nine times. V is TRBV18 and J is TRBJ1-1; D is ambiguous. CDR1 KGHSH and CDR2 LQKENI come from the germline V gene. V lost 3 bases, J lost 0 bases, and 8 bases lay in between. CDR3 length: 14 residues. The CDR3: CASSPEVVNTEAFF. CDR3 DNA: TGTGCCAGCTCACCGGAAGTCGTGAACACTGAAGCTTTCTTT.

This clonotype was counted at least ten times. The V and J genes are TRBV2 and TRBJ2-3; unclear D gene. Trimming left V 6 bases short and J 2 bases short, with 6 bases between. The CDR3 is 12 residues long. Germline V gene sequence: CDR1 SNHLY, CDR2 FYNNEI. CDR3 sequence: CASRRTTDTQYF. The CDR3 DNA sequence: TGTGCCAGCAGGCGGACCACAGATACGCAGTATTTT.

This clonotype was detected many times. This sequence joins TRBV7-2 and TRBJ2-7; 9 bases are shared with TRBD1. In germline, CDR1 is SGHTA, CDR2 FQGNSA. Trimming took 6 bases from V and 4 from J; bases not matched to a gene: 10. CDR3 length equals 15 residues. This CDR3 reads CASSSPGQGGYEQYF. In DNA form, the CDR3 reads TGTGCCAGCAGTTCGCCGGGACAGGGAGGGTACGAGCAGTACTTC.

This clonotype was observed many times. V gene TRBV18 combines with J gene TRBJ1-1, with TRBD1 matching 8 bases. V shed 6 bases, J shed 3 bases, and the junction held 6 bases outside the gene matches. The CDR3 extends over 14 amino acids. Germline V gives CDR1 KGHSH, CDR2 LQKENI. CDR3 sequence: CASSALQGDTEAFF. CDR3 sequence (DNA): TGTGCCAGCTCGGCCCTACAGGGGGACACTGAAGCTTTCTTT. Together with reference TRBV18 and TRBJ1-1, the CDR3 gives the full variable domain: NAGVMQNPRHLVRRRGQEARLRCSPMKGHSHVYWYRQLPEEGLKFMVYLQKENIIDESGMPKERFSAEFPKEGPSILRIQQVVRGDSAAYFCASSALQGDTEAFFGQGTRLTVV.

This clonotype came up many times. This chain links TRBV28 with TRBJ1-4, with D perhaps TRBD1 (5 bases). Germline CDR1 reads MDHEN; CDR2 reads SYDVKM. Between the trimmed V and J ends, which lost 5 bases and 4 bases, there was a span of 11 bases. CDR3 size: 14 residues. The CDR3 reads CASSLPGSNEKLFF. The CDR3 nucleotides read TGTGCCAGCAGTCTTCCAGGGAGTAATGAAAAACTGTTTTTT.

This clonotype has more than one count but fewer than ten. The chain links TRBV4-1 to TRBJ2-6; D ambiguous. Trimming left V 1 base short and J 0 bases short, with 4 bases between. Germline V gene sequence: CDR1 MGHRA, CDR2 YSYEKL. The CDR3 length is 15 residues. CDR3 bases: TGCGCCAGCAGCCAAGTGTACTCTGGGGCCAACGTCCTGACTTTC. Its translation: CASSQVYSGANVLTF.

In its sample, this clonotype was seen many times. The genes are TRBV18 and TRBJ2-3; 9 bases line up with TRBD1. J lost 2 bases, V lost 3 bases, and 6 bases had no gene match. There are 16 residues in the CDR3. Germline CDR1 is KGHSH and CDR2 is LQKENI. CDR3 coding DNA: TGTGCCAGCTCACCTCAAGGACAGGGGCTCACAGATACGCAGTATTTT. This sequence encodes CASSPQGQGLTDTQYF.

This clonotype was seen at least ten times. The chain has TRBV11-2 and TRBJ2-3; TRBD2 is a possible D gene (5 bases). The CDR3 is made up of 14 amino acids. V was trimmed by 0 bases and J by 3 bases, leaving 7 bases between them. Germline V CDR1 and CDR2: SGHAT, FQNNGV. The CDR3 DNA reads TGTGCCAGCAGCTTAGATCGGGGAACAGATACGCAGTATTTT. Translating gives CASSLDRGTDTQYF. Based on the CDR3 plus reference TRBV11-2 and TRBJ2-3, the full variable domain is EAGVAQSPRYKIIEKRQSVAFWCNPISGHATLYWYQQILGQGPKLLIQFQNNGVVDDSQLPKDRFSAERLKGVDSTLKIQPAKLEDSAVYLCASSLDRGTDTQYFGPGTRLTVL.

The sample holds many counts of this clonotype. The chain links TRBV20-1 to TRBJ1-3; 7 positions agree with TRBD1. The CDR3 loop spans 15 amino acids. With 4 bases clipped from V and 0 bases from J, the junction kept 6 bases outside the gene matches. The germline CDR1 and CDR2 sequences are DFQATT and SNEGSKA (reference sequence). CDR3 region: CSATTGLYSGNTIYF. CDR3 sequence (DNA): TGCAGTGCTACGACAGGGCTGTACTCTGGAAACACCATATATTTT.

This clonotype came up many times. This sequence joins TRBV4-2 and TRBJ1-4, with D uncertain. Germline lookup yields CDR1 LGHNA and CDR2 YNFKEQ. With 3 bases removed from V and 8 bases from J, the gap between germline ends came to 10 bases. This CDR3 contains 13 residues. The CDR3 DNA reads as TGTGCCAGCAGCCAGGAGTTTTTGGAAAAACTGTTTTTT. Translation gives CASSQEFLEKLFF.

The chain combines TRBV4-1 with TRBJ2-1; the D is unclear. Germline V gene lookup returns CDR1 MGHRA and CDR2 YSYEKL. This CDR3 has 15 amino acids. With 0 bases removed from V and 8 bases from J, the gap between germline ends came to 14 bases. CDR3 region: CASSQDGVEIYEQFF. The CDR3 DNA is TGCGCCAGCAGCCAAGATGGGGTTGAAATCTATGAGCAGTTCTTC.

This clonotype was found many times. The CDR3: CSVTPGVQFNEQFF. The CDR3 DNA reads TGCAGCGTCACCCCGGGCGTCCAGTTTAATGAGCAGTTCTTC. The chain combines TRBV29-1 with TRBJ2-1; no clear D. Trimming cost V 6 bases and J 7 bases, with 19 bases left between them. The CDR3 sequence is 14 residues long. CDR1 and CDR2 from the germline V gene are SQVTM and ANQGSEA.

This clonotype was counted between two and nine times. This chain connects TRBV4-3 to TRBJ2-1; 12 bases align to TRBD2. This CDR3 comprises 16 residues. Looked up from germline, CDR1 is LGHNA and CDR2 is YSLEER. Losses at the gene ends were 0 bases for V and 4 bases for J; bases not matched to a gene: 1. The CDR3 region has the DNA TGCGCCAGCAGCCAAGAGACTAGCGGGGGTTACAATGAGCAGTTCTTC. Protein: CASSQETSGGYNEQFF.

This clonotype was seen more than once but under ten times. The CDR3 loop is CASSGVYGTETQYF. The CDR3 DNA reads as TGCGCCAGCAGCGGGGTCTATGGTACAGAGACCCAGTACTTC. V is TRBV5-1 and J is TRBJ2-5; D unresolved. The length of the CDR3 is 14 residues. CDR1 and CDR2 (germline): SGHRS, YFSETQ. V was pared by 4 bases and J by 4 bases, with 14 bases between.

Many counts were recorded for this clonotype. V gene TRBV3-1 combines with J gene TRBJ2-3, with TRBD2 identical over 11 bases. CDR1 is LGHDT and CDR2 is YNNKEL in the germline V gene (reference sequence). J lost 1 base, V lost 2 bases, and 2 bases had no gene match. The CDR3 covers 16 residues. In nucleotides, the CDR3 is TGTGCCAGCAGCCAATCGGGACTAGCGGGCACAGATACGCAGTATTTT. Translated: CASSQSGLAGTDTQYF.

DNA of the CDR3: TGTGCCAGCAGTGAAGACAGCGGATACGAGCAGTACTTC. Translated, it gives CASSEDSGYEQYF. The chain combines TRBV2 with TRBJ2-7, with D maybe TRBD2 (5 bases). The CDR3 has 13 residues. V was pared by 1 base and J by 4 bases, with 8 bases between. The germline gives CDR1 SNHLY, CDR2 FYNNEI. The complete variable domain, with remaining parts taken from reference TRBV2 and TRBJ2-7, reads EPEVTQTPSHQVTQMGQEVILRCVPISNHLYFYWYRQILGQKVEFLVSFYNNEISEKSEIFDDQFSVERPDGSNFTLKIRSTKLEDSAMYFCASSEDSGYEQYFGPGTRLTVT.

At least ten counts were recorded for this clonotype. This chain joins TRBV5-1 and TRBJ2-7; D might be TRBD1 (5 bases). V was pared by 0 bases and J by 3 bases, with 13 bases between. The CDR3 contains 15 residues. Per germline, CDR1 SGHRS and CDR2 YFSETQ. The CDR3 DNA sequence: TGCGCCAGCAGCTTGGCCGGTGGGGCTAACTACGAGCAGTACTTC. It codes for CASSLAGGANYEQYF.

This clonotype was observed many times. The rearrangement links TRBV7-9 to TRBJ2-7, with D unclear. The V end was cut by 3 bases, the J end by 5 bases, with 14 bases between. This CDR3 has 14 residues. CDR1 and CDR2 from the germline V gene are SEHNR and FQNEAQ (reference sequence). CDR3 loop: CASSLSSPPHEQYF. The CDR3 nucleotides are TGTGCCAGCAGCTTGAGTTCCCCGCCGCACGAGCAGTACTTC.

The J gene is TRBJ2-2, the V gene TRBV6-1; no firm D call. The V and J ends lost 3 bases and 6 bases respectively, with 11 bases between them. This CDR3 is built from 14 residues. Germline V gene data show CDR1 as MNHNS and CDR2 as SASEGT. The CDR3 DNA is TGTGCCAGCAGTGAGAACAGACATTCCGGGGAGCTGTTTTTT. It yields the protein CASSENRHSGELFF.

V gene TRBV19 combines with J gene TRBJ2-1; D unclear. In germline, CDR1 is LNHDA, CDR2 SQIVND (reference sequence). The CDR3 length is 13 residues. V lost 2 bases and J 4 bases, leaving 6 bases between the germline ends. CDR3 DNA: TGTGCCAGTAGTATACACAGTTACAATGAGCAGTTCTTC. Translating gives CASSIHSYNEQFF.

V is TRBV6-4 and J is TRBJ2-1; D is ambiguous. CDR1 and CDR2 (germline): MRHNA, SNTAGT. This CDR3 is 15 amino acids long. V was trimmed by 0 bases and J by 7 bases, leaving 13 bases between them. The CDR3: CASSDSNSQRNEQFF. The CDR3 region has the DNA TGTGCCAGCAGTGACTCGAATTCGCAACGGAATGAGCAGTTCTTC.

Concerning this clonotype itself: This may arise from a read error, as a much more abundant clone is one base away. CDR3 loop: CASSSRKGADMQYF. In nucleotides, the CDR3 is TGTGCCAGCAGCTCTCGGAAGGGCGCAGATATGCAGTATTTT. The chain employs TRBV11-2 and TRBJ2-3; D remains unclear. This CDR3 comprises 14 residues. CDR1 SGHAT and CDR2 FQNNGV come from the germline V gene.

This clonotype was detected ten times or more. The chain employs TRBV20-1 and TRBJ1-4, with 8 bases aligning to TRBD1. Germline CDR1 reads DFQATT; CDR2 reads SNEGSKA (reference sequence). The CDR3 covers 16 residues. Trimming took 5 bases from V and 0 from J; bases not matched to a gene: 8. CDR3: CSAPGTGVATNEKLFF. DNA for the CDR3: TGCAGTGCTCCAGGGACAGGCGTTGCAACTAATGAAAAACTGTTTTTT.

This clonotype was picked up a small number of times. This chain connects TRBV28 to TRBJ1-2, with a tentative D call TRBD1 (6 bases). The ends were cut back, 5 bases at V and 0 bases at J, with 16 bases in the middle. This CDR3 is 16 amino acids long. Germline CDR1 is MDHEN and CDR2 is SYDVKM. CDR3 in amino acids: CASSEPGVAANYGYTF. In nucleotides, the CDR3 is TGTGCCAGCAGTGAACCAGGGGTCGCAGCTAACTATGGCTACACCTTC.

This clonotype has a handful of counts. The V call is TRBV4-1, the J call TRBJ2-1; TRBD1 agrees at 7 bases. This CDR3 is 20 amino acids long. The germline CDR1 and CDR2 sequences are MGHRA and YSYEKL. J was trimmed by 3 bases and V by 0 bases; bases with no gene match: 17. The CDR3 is CASSQDPPFPRDSLYNEQFF. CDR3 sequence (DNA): TGCGCCAGCAGCCAAGATCCCCCCTTCCCCCGGGACAGCCTCTACAATGAGCAGTTCTTC.

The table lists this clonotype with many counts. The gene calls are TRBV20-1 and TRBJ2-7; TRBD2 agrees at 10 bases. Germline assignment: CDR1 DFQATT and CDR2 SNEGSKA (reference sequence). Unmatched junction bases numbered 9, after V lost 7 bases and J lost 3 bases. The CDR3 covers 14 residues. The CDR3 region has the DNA TGCAGTGTTTTGACTAGCGGGCGAATCTACGAGCAGTACTTC. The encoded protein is CSVLTSGRIYEQYF.